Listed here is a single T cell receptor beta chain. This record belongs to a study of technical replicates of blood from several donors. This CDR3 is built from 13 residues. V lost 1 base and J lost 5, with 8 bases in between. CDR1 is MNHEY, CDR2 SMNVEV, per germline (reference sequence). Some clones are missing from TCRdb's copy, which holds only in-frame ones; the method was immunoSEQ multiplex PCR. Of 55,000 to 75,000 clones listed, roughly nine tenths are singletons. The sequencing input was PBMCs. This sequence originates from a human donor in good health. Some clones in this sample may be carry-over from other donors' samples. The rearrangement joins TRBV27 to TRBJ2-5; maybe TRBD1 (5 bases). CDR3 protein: CASSLWPGETQYF. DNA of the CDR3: TGTGCCAGCAGTTTATGGCCAGGGGAGACCCAGTACTTC.